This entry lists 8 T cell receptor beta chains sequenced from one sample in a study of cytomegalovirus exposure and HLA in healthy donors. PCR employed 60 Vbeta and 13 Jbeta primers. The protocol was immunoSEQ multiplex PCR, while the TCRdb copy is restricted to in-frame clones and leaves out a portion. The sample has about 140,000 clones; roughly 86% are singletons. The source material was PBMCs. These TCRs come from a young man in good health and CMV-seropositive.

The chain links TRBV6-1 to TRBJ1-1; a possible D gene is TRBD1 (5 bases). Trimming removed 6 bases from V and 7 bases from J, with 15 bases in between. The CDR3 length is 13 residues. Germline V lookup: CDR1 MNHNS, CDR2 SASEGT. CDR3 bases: TGTGCCAGCAGGGACATACTGGGGGGTGAAGCTTTCTTT. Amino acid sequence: CASRDILGGEAFF.

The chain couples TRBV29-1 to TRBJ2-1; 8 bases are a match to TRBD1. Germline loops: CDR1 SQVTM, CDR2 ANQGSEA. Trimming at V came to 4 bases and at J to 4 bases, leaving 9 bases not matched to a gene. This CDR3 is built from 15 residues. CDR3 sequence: CSVGDRNGPYNEQFF. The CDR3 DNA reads TGCAGCGTTGGGGACAGGAACGGACCTTACAATGAGCAGTTCTTC.

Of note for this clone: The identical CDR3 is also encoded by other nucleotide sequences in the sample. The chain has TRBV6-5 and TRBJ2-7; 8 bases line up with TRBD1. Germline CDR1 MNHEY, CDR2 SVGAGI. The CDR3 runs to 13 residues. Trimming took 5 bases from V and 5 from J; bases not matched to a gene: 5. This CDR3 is CASSETGEDEQYF. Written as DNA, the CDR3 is TGTGCCAGCAGTGAGACAGGGGAGGACGAGCAGTACTTC.

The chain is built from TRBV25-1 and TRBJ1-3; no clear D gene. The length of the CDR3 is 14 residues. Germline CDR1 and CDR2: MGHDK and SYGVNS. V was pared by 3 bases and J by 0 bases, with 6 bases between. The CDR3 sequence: CASSDSVSGNTIYF. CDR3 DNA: TGTGCCAGCAGTGACAGTGTCTCTGGAAACACCATATATTTT.

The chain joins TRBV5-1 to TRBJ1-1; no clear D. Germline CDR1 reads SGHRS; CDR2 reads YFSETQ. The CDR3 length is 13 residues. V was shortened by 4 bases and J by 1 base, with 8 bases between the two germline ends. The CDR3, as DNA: TGCGCCAGCAGCCCTCGGGAGAACACTGAAGCTTTCTTT. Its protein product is CASSPRENTEAFF.

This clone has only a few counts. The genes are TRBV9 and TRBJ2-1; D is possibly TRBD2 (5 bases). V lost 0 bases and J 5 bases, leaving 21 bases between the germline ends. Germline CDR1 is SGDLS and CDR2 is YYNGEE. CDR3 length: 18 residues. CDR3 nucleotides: TGTGCCAGCAGCGTAGGGACGTCGGGATCTCAACCTAACAATGAGCAGTTCTTC. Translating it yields CASSVGTSGSQPNNEQFF.

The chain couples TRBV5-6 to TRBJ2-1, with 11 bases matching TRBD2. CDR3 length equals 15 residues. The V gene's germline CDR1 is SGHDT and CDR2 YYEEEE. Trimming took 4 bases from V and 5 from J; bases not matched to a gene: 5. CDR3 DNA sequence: TGTGCCAGCAGCCTGGGACTAGCGGCAGACAATGAGCAGTTCTTC. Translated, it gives CASSLGLAADNEQFF. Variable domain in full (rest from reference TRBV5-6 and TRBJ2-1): DAGVTQSPTHLIKTRGQQVTLRCSPKSGHDTVSWYQQALGQGPQFIFQYYEEEERQRGNFPDRFSGHQFPNYSSELNVNALLLGDSALYLCASSLGLAADNEQFFGPGTRLTVL.

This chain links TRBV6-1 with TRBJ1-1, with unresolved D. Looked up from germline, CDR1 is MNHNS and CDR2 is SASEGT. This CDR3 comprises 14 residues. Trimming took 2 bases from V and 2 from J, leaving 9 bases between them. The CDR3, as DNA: TGTGCCAGCAGTGAAAAGGGAGAAAACACTGAAGCTTTCTTT. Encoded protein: CASSEKGENTEAFF.